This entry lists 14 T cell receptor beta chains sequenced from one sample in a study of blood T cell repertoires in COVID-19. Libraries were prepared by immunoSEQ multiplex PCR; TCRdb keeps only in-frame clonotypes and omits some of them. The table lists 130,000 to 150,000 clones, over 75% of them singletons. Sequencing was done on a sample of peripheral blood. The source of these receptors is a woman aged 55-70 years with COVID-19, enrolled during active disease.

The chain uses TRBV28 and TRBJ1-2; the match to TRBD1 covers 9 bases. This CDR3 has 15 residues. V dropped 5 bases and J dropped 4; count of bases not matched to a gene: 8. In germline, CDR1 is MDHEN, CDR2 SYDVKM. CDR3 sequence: CASSLPQGARYGYTF. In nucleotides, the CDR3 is TGTGCCAGCAGTCTACCACAGGGGGCGCGCTATGGCTACACCTTC.

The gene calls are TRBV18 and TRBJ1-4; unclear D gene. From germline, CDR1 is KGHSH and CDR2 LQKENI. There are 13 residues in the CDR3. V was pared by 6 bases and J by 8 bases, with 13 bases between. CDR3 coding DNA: TGTGCCAGCTCCCCCGAGGATGGGGAAAAACTGTTTTTT. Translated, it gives CASSPEDGEKLFF.

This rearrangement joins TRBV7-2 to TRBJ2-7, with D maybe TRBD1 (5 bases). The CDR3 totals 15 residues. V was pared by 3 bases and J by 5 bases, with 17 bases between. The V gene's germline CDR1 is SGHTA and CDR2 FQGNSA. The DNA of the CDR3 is TGTGCCAGCAGCTTCCAGGGTGAAAAGTTGGACGAGCAGTACTTC. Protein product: CASSFQGEKLDEQYF.

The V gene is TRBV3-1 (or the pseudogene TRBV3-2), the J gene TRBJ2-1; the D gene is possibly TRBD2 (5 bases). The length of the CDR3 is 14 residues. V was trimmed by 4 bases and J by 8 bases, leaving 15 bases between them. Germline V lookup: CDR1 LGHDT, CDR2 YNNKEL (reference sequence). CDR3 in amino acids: CASSPTRGRDEQFF. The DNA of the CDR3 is TGTGCCAGCAGCCCTACCCGGGGTCGGGATGAGCAGTTCTTC.

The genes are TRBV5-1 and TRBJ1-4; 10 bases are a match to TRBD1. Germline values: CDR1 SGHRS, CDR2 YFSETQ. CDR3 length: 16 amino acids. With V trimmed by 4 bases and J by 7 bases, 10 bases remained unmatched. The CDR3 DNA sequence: TGCGCCAGCAGCCTCGGGACAGGGGTTCGGGGTGAAAAACTGTTTTTT. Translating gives CASSLGTGVRGEKLFF.

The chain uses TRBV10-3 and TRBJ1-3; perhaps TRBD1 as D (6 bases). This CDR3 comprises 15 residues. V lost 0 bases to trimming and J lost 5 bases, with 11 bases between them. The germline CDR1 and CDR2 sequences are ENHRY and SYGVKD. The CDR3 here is CAISESAQGRNTIYF. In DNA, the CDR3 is TGTGCCATCAGTGAGTCGGCACAGGGTCGAAACACCATATATTTT.

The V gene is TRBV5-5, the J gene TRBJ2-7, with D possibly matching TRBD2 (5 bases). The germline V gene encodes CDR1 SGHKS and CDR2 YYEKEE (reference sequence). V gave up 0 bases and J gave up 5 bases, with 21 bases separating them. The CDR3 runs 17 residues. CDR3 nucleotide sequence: TGTGCCAGCAGCTTGGACGAGGGCCGTACTGGGTGGGACGAGCAGTACTTC. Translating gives CASSLDEGRTGWDEQYF. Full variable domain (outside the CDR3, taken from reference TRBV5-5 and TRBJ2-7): DAGVTQSPTHLIKTRGQQVTLRCSPISGHKSVSWYQQVLGQGPQFIFQYYEKEERGRGNFPDRFSARQFPNYSSELNVNALLLGDSALYLCASSLDEGRTGWDEQYFGPGTRLTVT.

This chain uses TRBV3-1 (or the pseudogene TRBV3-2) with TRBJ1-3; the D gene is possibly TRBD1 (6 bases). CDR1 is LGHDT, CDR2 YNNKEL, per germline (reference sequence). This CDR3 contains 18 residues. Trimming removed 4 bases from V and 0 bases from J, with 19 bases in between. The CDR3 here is CASSPPVTGSNSGNTIYF. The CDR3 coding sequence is TGTGCCAGCAGCCCCCCCGTGACAGGATCGAACTCTGGAAACACCATATATTTT.

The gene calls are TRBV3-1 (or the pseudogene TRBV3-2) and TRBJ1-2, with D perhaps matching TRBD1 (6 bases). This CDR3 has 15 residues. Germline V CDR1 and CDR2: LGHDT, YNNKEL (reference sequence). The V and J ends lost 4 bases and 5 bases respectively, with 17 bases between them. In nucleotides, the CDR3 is TGTGCCAGCAGCCCTCGACGTGGACAGCCTTATGGCTACACCTTC. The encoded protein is CASSPRRGQPYGYTF.

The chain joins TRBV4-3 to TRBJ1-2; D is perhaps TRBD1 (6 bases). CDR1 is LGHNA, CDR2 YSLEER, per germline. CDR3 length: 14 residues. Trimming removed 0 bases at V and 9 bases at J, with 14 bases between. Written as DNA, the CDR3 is TGCGCCAGCAGCCAAGATGAAAAACAGGGAAGCTACACCTTC. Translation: CASSQDEKQGSYTF.

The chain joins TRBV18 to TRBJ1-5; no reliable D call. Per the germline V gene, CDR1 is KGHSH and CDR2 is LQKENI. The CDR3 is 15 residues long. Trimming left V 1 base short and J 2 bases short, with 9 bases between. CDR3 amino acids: CASSPRPEGNQPQHF. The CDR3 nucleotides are TGTGCCAGCTCACCACGGCCGGAGGGCAATCAGCCCCAGCATTTT.

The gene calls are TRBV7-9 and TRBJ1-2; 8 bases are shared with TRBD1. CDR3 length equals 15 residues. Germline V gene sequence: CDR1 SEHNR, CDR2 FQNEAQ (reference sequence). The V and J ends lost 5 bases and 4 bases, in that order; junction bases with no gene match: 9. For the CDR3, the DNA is TGTGCCAGCAGCCAAGACAGGGGCTCATTCTATGGCTACACCTTC. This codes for CASSQDRGSFYGYTF.

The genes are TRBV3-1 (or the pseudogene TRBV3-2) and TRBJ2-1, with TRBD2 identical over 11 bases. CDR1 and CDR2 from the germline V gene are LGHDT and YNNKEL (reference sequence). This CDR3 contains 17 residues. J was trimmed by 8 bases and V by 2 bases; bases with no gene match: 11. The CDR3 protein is CASSQFSGGAAPHEQFF. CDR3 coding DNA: TGTGCCAGCAGCCAATTTAGCGGGGGGGCCGCCCCCCATGAGCAGTTCTTC.

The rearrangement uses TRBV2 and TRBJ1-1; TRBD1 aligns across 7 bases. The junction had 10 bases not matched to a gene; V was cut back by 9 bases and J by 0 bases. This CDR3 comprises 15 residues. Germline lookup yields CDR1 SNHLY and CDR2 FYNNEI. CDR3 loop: CARNYRGEVNTEAFF. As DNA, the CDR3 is TGTGCCAGAAATTACAGGGGAGAGGTGAACACTGAAGCTTTCTTT.